Detailed here is one T cell receptor beta chain. This clone showed up just once. No cognate antigen has been identified for it. No qualities accompany the bases; no much larger clone lies one base away. These data are taken from a study of blood T cell repertoires in COVID-19 (dated by TCRdb to the early 2020s). With respect to the entire study: Collaborator samples came from the United States, Italy and Spain and covered acute and convalescent phases of COVID-19. The repertoires were released in a freely available public database meant as a resource for research on the immune response to SARS-CoV-2. Where available, HLA class I and class II types were taken from metadata supplied by the sample provider and were not determined by assay-based typing. The material from the prospective study consisted of cDNA or gDNA derived from T cells, B-cell-depleted T cells, or PBMCs. Sample metadata almost always included a de-identified subject ID, COVID-19 status, age in years and sex. The samples were drawn from two sources: the first 160 participants of the ongoing ImmuneRACE study, and fewer than 1,500 subjects contributed by 6 global collaborators. Subjects who had been exposed to COVID-19, were actively infected with it, or had recovered from it provided the deeply sampled blood TCRbeta repertoires that made up the dataset. Broad study findings and their caveats: Clinical and demographic metadata were provided uncurated, with the amount varying by source and participant.

Each collaborating institution followed its own protocols to collect whole blood in K2EDTA tubes. For TCRbeta analysis, collaborator samples were shipped as frozen whole blood, as isolated PBMCs, or as DNA extracted from either sample type. The CDR3 covers 16 residues, taking in both the cysteine and the phenylalanine. Left in the record is the CDR3 DNA by itself, 48 bases read in frame from the first base. Relative to germline, V is 1 base shorter and J is 7 bases shorter, with 16 bases between their ends. The germline V gene sets CDR1 to SGHVS and CDR2 to FQNEAQ. TCRbeta CDR3 regions were amplified from genomic DNA by means of the immunoSEQ Assay, a bias-controlled multiplex PCR. On the authors' methods: Within the assay, amplification of reference gene primers was used to estimate how many nucleated cells each sample contained. To quantify the absolute abundance of each unique TCRbeta CDR3 rearrangement, sequence reads were collapsed and filtered. For each sample, productive Simpson clonality was calculated as the square root of Simpson's diversity index across productive rearrangements. The table comes from immuneACCESS by way of TCRdb, which keeps in-frame sequences with V and J called. Part of the clones is missing from these tables; in studies checked, under half for an unresolved V gene and the rest for unknown reasons. Clone size and the V and J calls come from that table; the DNA yielded D and trimming. The sample contains under 150,000 clones, more than 70% of them found a single time. The ten largest clones capture under 1.5% of the sample.

The chain joins TRBV7-8 to TRBJ1-4; the D gene is perhaps TRBD1, on 5 matching bases. Sequencing was done on a sample of peripheral blood. The sequence was collected from a man in his sixties with acute or convalescent COVID-19. CDR3 loop: CASSLEQGLGGEKLFF. Read as DNA, the sequence is TGTGCCAGCAGCTTAGAGCAGGGTTTGGGGGGTGAAAAACTGTTTTTT.